Listed below are T cell receptor beta chains from one sample, sequenced in a study of radiotherapy plus CTLA-4 blockade in lung cancer. Generated by immunoSEQ multiplex PCR, the TCRdb table keeps only in-frame clones and is missing some. The sample includes 95,000 to 150,000 clones, approximately 90% of them seen just once. The specimen comprised peripheral blood, sampled from a patient treated with radiotherapy plus ipilimumab. These receptors came from a human donor with non-small cell lung cancer that progressed on radiotherapy plus ipilimumab. The CDR3 runs from the conserved cysteine through the conserved F or W. Each record gives: clone size, D gene, V gene, J gene, CDR3 DNA, CDR3 protein. D genes are given only for firm matches. Only part of the rows carry a size: once, few, many, or a class if the clone is expanded.

.	TRBD2	TRBV25-1	TRBJ2-3	TGTGCCAGCAGTGCTACTAGCGGAGATAGCACAGATACGCAGTATTTT	CASSATSGDSTDTQYF
.	.	TRBV6-1	TRBJ1-1	TGTGCCTCCACGGACAGACTGAACACTGAAGCTTTCTTT	CASTDRLNTEAFF
.	TRBD2	TRBV11-2	TRBJ2-7	TGTGCCAGCAGCTTCGGGGGGAGCTACGAGCAGTACTTC	CASSFGGSYEQYF
.	TRBD1	TRBV27	TRBJ2-2	TGTGCCAGCAGTTTATGGGCAGGGGGCTTATCCGGGGAGCTGTTTTTT	CASSLWAGGLSGELFF
.	TRBD1	TRBV5-1	TRBJ1-2	TGCGCCAGCAGCCACTATCCCGGGACAGGGTTAGCTAACTATGGCTACACCTTC	CASSHYPGTGLANYGYTF
once	TRBD1	TRBV27	TRBJ2-5	TGTGCCAGCAGCGGACAGGGGGCCTGGGAGACCCAGTACTTC	CASSGQGAWETQYF
.	.	TRBV2	TRBJ2-7	TGTGCCAGCAGTCAGGCGGGTGGCTACGAGCAGTACTTC	CASSQAGGYEQYF
.	.	TRBV5-4	TRBJ2-3	TGTGCCAGCAGCCAGAGGACAGCGGGCCAAGGAGATACGCAGTATTTT	CASSQRTAGQGDTQYF
.	TRBD1	TRBV7-8	TRBJ2-4	TGTGCCAGCAGCAACATGGGACAGCAAGCCTTAGCCAAAAACATTCAGTACTTC	CASSNMGQQALAKNIQYF
.	TRBD2	TRBV7-3	TRBJ2-1	TGTGCCAGCAGCCCCTTTCTGGCGGGAGGTTTAAATGAGCAGTTCTTC	CASSPFLAGGLNEQFF
.	.	TRBV7-3	TRBJ1-2	TGTGCCAGCAGAAGTCCCTATGGCTACACCTTC	CASRSPYGYTF
once	TRBD2	TRBV6-5	TRBJ2-7	TGTGCCAGCAGAATCGGCGGGAGGGGGCCATACGAGCAGTACTTC	CASRIGGRGPYEQYF
.	.	TRBV20-1	TRBJ2-1	TGCAGTGGCCTAGCGTACAATGAGCAGTTCTTC	CSGLAYNEQFF
.	.	TRBV27	TRBJ1-5	TGTGCCAGCAGTTTTTACAGCAATCAGCCCCAGCATTTT	CASSFYSNQPQHF
.	.	TRBV29-1	TRBJ2-7	TGCAGCGTGGGGACTGTGGGTTCCTACGAGCAGTACTTC	CSVGTVGSYEQYF
.	.	TRBV4-1	TRBJ2-3	TGCGCCAGCAGCCAAGGGGGCGTTCAAGGAGGGGATACGCAGTATTTT	CASSQGGVQGGDTQYF
.	TRBD1	TRBV30	TRBJ1-1	TGTGCCTGGAGCGAGACAGGGGACACTGAAGCTTTCTTT	CAWSETGDTEAFF
.	.	TRBV29-1	TRBJ1-2	TGCAGCGTCTCCGACAGGCCCCAGAACTATGGCTACACCTTC	CSVSDRPQNYGYTF
.	.	TRBV2	TRBJ2-7	TGTGCCAGCAGTATTGACGGTCGCTACGAGCAGTACTTC	CASSIDGRYEQYF
few	.	TRBV4-2	TRBJ1-3	TGTGCCAGCAGCCAAGATGGATCTGGAAACACCATATATTTT	CASSQDGSGNTIYF
.	TRBD1	TRBV7-2	TRBJ2-1	TGTGCCAGCAGCGCCGGACAGGGTTGGAATGAGCAGTTCTTC	CASSAGQGWNEQFF
.	.	TRBV2	TRBJ1-4	TGTGCCAGCAGTGAAGTGGGGGGGCCAAATGAAAAACTGTTTTTT	CASSEVGGPNEKLFF
.	TRBD2	TRBV2	TRBJ2-2	TGTGCCAGCAGATCCCGTCTCGGGACTAGCGCTTTCTCCACCGGGGAGCTGTTTTTT	CASRSRLGTSAFSTGELFF
.	.	TRBV5-1	TRBJ1-4	TGCGCCAGCAGGTCTTATGGGACCCAGGGGGAAAAACTGTTTTTT	CASRSYGTQGEKLFF
.	.	TRBV18	TRBJ2-5	TGTGCCAGCTCACCATTCCCGGCAGGGGTGTCAGAGACCCAGTACTTC	CASSPFPAGVSETQYF
.	.	TRBV7-8	TRBJ2-7	TGTGCCAGCAGCTTAGGTATGGGGGGCCTCTCCTACGAGCAGTACTTC	CASSLGMGGLSYEQYF
.	.	TRBV10-3	TRBJ1-1	TGTGCCATCGGTCAGGGTCCCACTGAAGCTTTCTTT	CAIGQGPTEAFF
.	.	TRBV7-2	TRBJ1-2	TGTGCCAGCAGTCGAAACATAGGGGCCTATGGCTACACCTTC	CASSRNIGAYGYTF
.	.	TRBV19	TRBJ2-1	TGTGCCAGTCAACTGGGTAGGGTCAGTGAGCAGTTCTTC	CASQLGRVSEQFF
.	.	TRBV14	TRBJ2-5	TGTGCCAGCAGCCAAGTCCTGACTAGTCACGAGACCCAGTACTTC	CASSQVLTSHETQYF
.	TRBD2	TRBV11-2	TRBJ2-7	TGTGCCAGCAGCCCAATCGGGGGGACTCACGGGCAGTACTTC	CASSPIGGTHGQYF
.	TRBD1	TRBV7-2	TRBJ2-7	TGTGCCAGCAGTCCGGGACAGGGGGCTTCCTACGAGCAGTACTTC	CASSPGQGASYEQYF
once	.	TRBV7-9	TRBJ2-1	TGTGCCAGCAGCTTGCTAAGGGGTGGGAGCTCCTACAATGAGCAGTTCTTC	CASSLLRGGSSYNEQFF
once	.	TRBV29-1	TRBJ1-1	TGCAGCGTTGTAGAGGGCAACACTGAAGCTTTCTTT	CSVVEGNTEAFF
.	TRBD1	TRBV28	TRBJ1-2	TGTGCCAGCAGTCCATGGGACAGGGTGGGCTATGGCTACACCTTC	CASSPWDRVGYGYTF
few	.	TRBV7-2	TRBJ2-7	TGTGCCAGCAGCTTACTCGGTTACGAGCAGTACTTC	CASSLLGYEQYF
.	.	TRBV7-2	TRBJ2-3	TGTGCCAGCGGCAGAGGGGGAGGTGCAGATACGCAGTATTTT	CASGRGGGADTQYF
.	TRBD2	TRBV7-8	TRBJ2-3	TGTGCCAGCAGCAGGTCTGGGCGGGGGGACACAGATACGCAGTATTTT	CASSRSGRGDTDTQYF
once	.	TRBV7-9	TRBJ2-1	TGTGCCAGCAGCTTAGCAGGGTTTCTATACAATGAGCAGTTCTTC	CASSLAGFLYNEQFF
.	.	TRBV19	TRBJ2-1	TGTGCCACCTGCCGGGGTCAGAGGGATGAGCAGTTCTTC	CATCRGQRDEQFF
once	TRBD2	TRBV11-2	TRBJ2-2	TGTGCCAGCGGTAGCGGGAGGGCCGGGGAGCTGTTTTTT	CASGSGRAGELFF
.	TRBD2	TRBV5-1	TRBJ2-1	TGCGCCAGCAGCTCGGTAGCGGGAGTTAACAATGAGCAGTTCTTC	CASSSVAGVNNEQFF
.	.	TRBV2	TRBJ1-2	TGTGCCAGCAGTGAAGACAGTCAACAGGGTGGCTACACCTTC	CASSEDSQQGGYTF
.	TRBD2	TRBV12-5	TRBJ2-7	TGTGCTAGTGGTTTGGTATTGGGGCGGGAGGGCCGCGAGCAGTACTTC	CASGLVLGREGREQYF
once	TRBD1	TRBV27	TRBJ2-7	TGTGCCAGGGACAGGCCATGGGACGAGCAGTACTTC	CARDRPWDEQYF
.	.	TRBV11-3	TRBJ2-2	TGTGCCAGCAGCTTAGGTCAGGGGTACACCGGGGAGCTGTTTTTT	CASSLGQGYTGELFF
.	TRBD2	TRBV7-9	TRBJ2-5	TGTGCCAGCAGCTTAGGGGAGGGCTACCAAGAGACCCAGTACTTC	CASSLGEGYQETQYF
.	.	TRBV5-6	TRBJ1-6	TGTGCCAGCAGCTTGGTTGGACAGCATTATAATTCACCCCTCCACTTT	CASSLVGQHYNSPLHF
.	.	TRBV19	TRBJ1-1	TGTGCCAGTAGTATAACTGAAAACACTGAAGCTTTCTTT	CASSITENTEAFF
.	.	TRBV9	TRBJ2-6	TGTGCCAGCAGCGTGGGGCGGGTCTCTGGGGCCAACGTCCTGACTTTC	CASSVGRVSGANVLTF
.	TRBD1	TRBV7-2	TRBJ1-3	TGTGCCAGCAGCCCCTCACAGGGGATGGGCTCTGGAAACACCATATATTTT	CASSPSQGMGSGNTIYF
.	TRBD1	TRBV29-1	TRBJ1-2	TGCAGCGTCGACGTCGGACAGACAGGGGCCTCTTCTTTCAACTATGGCTACACCTTC	CSVDVGQTGASSFNYGYTF
.	.	TRBV30	TRBJ1-1	TGTGCCTGGAGTAGGCGTTCTGAAGCTTTCTTT	CAWSRRSEAFF
.	.	TRBV5-5	TRBJ2-7	TGTGCCAGCAGCTTGTTTGCCTCATCCTACGAGCAGTACTTC	CASSLFASSYEQYF
.	TRBD1	TRBV19	TRBJ1-2	TGTGCCAGTAGTCCCAGGACAGGGGATACTAACTATGGCTACACCTTC	CASSPRTGDTNYGYTF
.	.	TRBV5-1	TRBJ2-3	TGCGCCAGCAGCTTGGGAGGAACCACCGGGGCAGATACGCAGTATTTT	CASSLGGTTGADTQYF
.	.	TRBV19	TRBJ2-7	TGTGCCAGTAGCCGGGGGAAGGAGCAGTACTTC	CASSRGKEQYF
.	TRBD2	TRBV10-3	TRBJ2-7	TGTGCCATCAGTGAGGGGACTAGTGGCGAGCAGTACTTC	CAISEGTSGEQYF
.	.	TRBV27	TRBJ2-2	TGTGCCAGCGAGGGACGGGCTAACACCGGGGAGCTGTTTTTT	CASEGRANTGELFF